This T cell receptor beta chain was captured in a study of T cell repertoires in cytomegalovirus infection. Study-wide context: Recently described HLA-C-restricted plus well-studied HLA-B-restricted CMV epitopes were used. Whole-study findings and limits: The ex vivo response was dominated by HLA-C-restricted CMV-specific TCR beta clonotypes.

TCRdb used MiXCR to reprocess the reads, holding one entry per CDR3 protein. The sample includes about 830,000 distinct CDR3 sequences, approximately 32% of them seen just once. Comments on this clonotype: The antigen is unknown.

Sequencing used cultured CD8+ T cells from PBMCs, obtained from culture after CMV antigen stimulation. The sequence came from a human donor in good health (CMV status not recorded). Some clones in this sample may be carry-over from other donors' samples.

The chain's CDR3 is CASSLEIGGWPQHF. CDR3 nucleotide sequence: TGTGCCAGCAGCTTAGAGATAGGGGGATGGCCCCAGCATTTT. This chain uses TRBV11-2 with TRBJ1-5; possible D gene TRBD1, 6 bases. Deletions cut 0 bases from V and 9 bases from J, with 12 bases between. This CDR3 has 14 residues. In germline, CDR1 is SGHAT, CDR2 FQNNGV.